The text below deals with one TCR beta chain. Time point indicated: neoterminal ileum biopsy at postoperative endoscopy, about 6 months after surgery. Some clones are missing from TCRdb's copy, which holds only in-frame ones; the method was immunoSEQ multiplex PCR. The table lists 12,000 or so clones, more than 80% of them singletons. The data are from a study of T cell repertoires in ileal Crohn's disease. Study in general: Median disease duration was around eight years; 35% smoked at surgery. Operated complications were stricturing disease (about 60%) and penetrating disease (about 39%). The M6 sample came from neoterminal ileum during colonoscopy after surgery.

Germline loops: CDR1 LNHDA, CDR2 SQIVND (reference sequence). The ends lost 4 bases at V and 4 bases at J; junction bases unmatched: 7. The CDR3 loop spans 14 amino acids. The rearrangement uses TRBV19 and TRBJ2-7; 7 bases fit TRBD1. This receptor was obtained from an adult with Crohn's disease. The specimen sequenced was ileal tissue. The CDR3: CASSTAGQVYEQYF. For the CDR3, the DNA is TGTGCCAGTAGTACCGCCGGACAGGTGTACGAGCAGTACTTC.